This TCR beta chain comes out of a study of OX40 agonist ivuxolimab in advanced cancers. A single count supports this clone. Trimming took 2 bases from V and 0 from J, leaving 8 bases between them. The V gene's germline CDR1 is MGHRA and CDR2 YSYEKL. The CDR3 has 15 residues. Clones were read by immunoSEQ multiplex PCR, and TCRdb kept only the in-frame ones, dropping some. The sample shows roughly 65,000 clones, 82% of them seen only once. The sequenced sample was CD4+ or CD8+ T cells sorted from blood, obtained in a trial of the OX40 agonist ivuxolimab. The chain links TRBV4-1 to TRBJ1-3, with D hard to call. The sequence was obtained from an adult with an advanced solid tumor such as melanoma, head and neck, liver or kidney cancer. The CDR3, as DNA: TGCGCCAGCAGCCAAATCCCAGTCTCTGGAAACACCATATATTTT. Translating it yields CASSQIPVSGNTIYF.